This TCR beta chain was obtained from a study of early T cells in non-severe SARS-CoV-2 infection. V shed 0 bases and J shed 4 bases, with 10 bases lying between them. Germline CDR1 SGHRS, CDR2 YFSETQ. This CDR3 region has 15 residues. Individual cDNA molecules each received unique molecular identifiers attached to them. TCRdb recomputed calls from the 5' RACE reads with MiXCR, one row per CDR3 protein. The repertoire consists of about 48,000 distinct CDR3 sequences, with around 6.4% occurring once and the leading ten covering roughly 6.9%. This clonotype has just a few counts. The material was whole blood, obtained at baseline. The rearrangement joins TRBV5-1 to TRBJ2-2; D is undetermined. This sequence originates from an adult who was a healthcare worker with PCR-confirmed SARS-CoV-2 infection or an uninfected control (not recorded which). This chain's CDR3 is CASSLEARGTGELFF. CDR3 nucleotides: TGCGCCAGCAGCTTGGAAGCGAGAGGCACCGGGGAGCTGTTTTTT.